The 23 T cell receptor beta chains given below trace back to one sample, sequenced in a study of blood T cell repertoires in COVID-19. Produced via immunoSEQ multiplex PCR; TCRdb's table is partial and in-frame only. The table lists under 450,000 clones, 88% of them singletons, with approximately 12% in the top ten. Material for sequencing was peripheral blood. The receptor source for this set is a woman between 50 and 59 years old with COVID-19, enrolled during active disease.

The chain joins TRBV3-1 (or the pseudogene TRBV3-2) to TRBJ1-1; D possibly corresponds to TRBD1 (6 bases). Deletions cut 4 bases from V and 2 bases from J, with 11 bases between. The CDR3 totals 14 residues. Looked up from germline, CDR1 is LGHDT and CDR2 is YNNKEL (reference sequence). The CDR3 is CASSLPGHNTEAFF. CDR3 DNA sequence: TGTGCCAGCAGCCTTCCGGGACACAACACTGAAGCTTTCTTT.

The V and J genes are TRBV7-9 and TRBJ2-7, with unresolved D. Trimming removed 5 bases at V and 2 bases at J, with 16 bases between. CDR1 is SEHNR, CDR2 FQNEAQ, per germline (reference sequence). The CDR3 runs 15 residues. The CDR3 region has the DNA TGTGCCAGCAGCCCCAGTCGTAGCACCGCCTACGAGCAGTACTTC. It translates to CASSPSRSTAYEQYF.

A remark on this clone: The same CDR3 is also encoded by other DNA sequences in this sample. The genes are TRBV18 and TRBJ2-3; 7 bases are shared with TRBD2. V dropped 2 bases and J dropped 4; count of bases not matched to a gene: 0. CDR1 and CDR2 from the germline V gene are KGHSH and LQKENI. CDR3 length equals 13 residues. The CDR3 region is CASSPGGADTQYF. The CDR3 DNA is TGTGCCAGCTCACCAGGGGGGGCAGATACGCAGTATTTT.

The chain joins TRBV30 to TRBJ2-2; D call uncertain. The V and J ends lost 2 bases and 5 bases respectively, with 9 bases between them. Germline loops: CDR1 GTSNPN, CDR2 SVGIG (reference sequence). The CDR3 runs 13 residues. CDR3 amino acids: CAWSTWRTGELFF. CDR3 bases: TGTGCCTGGAGTACATGGCGGACCGGGGAGCTGTTTTTT.

This clone was seen a single time. The chain has TRBV19 and TRBJ2-7; TRBD1 matches 11 bases. The V gene's germline CDR1 is LNHDA and CDR2 SQIVND (reference sequence). The junction had 7 bases not matched to a gene; V was cut back by 3 bases and J by 0 bases. The CDR3 runs to 17 residues. The CDR3 nucleotides read TGTGCCAGTAGTATCAGACCTGGGACAGGGGGCTCCTACGAGCAGTACTTC. As protein: CASSIRPGTGGSYEQYF.

V usage is TRBV5-1 and J usage is TRBJ2-2, with D possibly TRBD1 on 6 matching bases. This CDR3 region has 16 residues. Germline CDR1 is SGHRS and CDR2 is YFSETQ. Trimming removed 2 bases from V and 0 bases from J, with 11 bases in between. CDR3: CASSFDRNANTGELFF. The CDR3 DNA follows: TGCGCCAGCAGCTTCGACAGGAACGCGAACACCGGGGAGCTGTTTTTT. The entire variable domain, with the rest obtained from reference TRBV5-1 and TRBJ2-2, is as follows: KAGVTQTPRYLIKTRGQQVTLSCSPISGHRSVSWYQQTPGQGLQFLFEYFSETQRNKGNFPGRFSGRQFSNSRSEMNVSTLELGDSALYLCASSFDRNANTGELFFGEGSRLTVL.

The rearrangement uses TRBV14 and TRBJ2-7; 8 bases fit TRBD1. The germline V gene has CDR1 SGHDN and CDR2 FVKESK. With 4 bases clipped from V and 1 base from J, the junction kept 6 bases outside the gene matches. The CDR3 is made up of 15 amino acids. The CDR3 region is CASSPGTGFSYEQYF. The CDR3 DNA sequence: TGTGCCAGCAGCCCAGGGACAGGTTTTTCCTACGAGCAGTACTTC. The complete variable domain, with remaining parts taken from reference TRBV14 and TRBJ2-7, reads EAGVTQFPSHSVIEKGQTVTLRCDPISGHDNLYWYRRVMGKEIKFLLHFVKESKQDESGMPNNRFLAERTGGTYSTLKVQPAELEDSGVYFCASSPGTGFSYEQYFGPGTRLTVT.

V gene TRBV3-1 (or the pseudogene TRBV3-2) combines with J gene TRBJ2-3; weak D call: TRBD1 (5 bases). Trimming cost V 2 bases and J 2 bases, with 11 bases left between them. The germline V gene encodes CDR1 LGHDT and CDR2 YNNKEL (reference sequence). CDR3 length: 15 residues. CDR3 amino acids: CASSQQGGYTDTQYF. The CDR3, as DNA: TGTGCCAGCAGCCAACAGGGTGGTTACACAGATACGCAGTATTTT.

This clone was counted once. The chain has TRBV6-5 and TRBJ1-6; TRBD1 agrees at 7 bases. This CDR3 region has 13 residues. The germline gives CDR1 MNHEY, CDR2 SVGAGI. The CDR3 protein is CAVKRDRNSPLHF. The CDR3 region has the DNA TGTGCGGTAAAGAGGGACAGAAATTCACCCCTCCACTTT.

The chain employs TRBV28 and TRBJ1-3, with TRBD1 matching 9 bases. Germline V CDR1 and CDR2: MDHEN, SYDVKM. V lost 6 bases and J lost 6; bases outside the gene matches: 3. CDR3 length: 13 residues. The CDR3 sequence is CASSDRGKNTIYF. In DNA form, the CDR3 reads TGTGCCAGCAGCGACAGGGGGAAAAACACCATATATTTT.

The chain is built from TRBV19 and TRBJ2-7, with D possibly TRBD2 on 5 matching bases. The CDR3 loop spans 14 amino acids. V lost 3 bases and J lost 5, with 14 bases in between. Per germline, CDR1 LNHDA and CDR2 SQIVND (reference sequence). The CDR3 here is CASSIIPGKDEQYF. CDR3 nucleotides: TGTGCCAGTAGTATCATCCCCGGGAAAGACGAGCAGTACTTC.

The sample holds one count of this clone. The CDR3 loop is CAWSLVSGVFTGELFF. As DNA, the CDR3 is TGTGCCTGGAGTTTGGTTAGCGGGGTGTTTACCGGGGAGCTGTTTTTT. V usage is TRBV30 and J usage is TRBJ2-2, with 8 bases lining up with TRBD2. This CDR3 comprises 16 residues. V was pared by 2 bases and J by 5 bases, with 10 bases of the junction left unmatched. CDR1 GTSNPN and CDR2 SVGIG come from the germline V gene (reference sequence).

The chain carries TRBV5-3 and TRBJ2-3; 7 bases agree with TRBD1. TRBV5-3 is given ORF status, its function remaining uncertain. V lost 0 bases and J lost 5; bases outside the gene matches: 9. This CDR3 contains 16 residues. The CDR3 sequence is CARSLGTGVVQDTQYF. CDR3 in DNA: TGTGCCAGAAGCTTGGGGACAGGTGTAGTACAAGATACGCAGTATTTT.

There are many counts of this clone. V gene TRBV2 combines with J gene TRBJ1-2, with 10 bases identical to TRBD1. The CDR3 extends over 14 amino acids. Per germline, CDR1 SNHLY and CDR2 FYNNEI. Trimming cost V 8 bases and J 3 bases; bases outside gene matches: 6. CDR3: CASLRDRGDYGYTF. The CDR3 nucleotides are TGTGCCAGCCTCCGGGACAGGGGAGACTATGGCTACACCTTC.

The chain carries TRBV28 and TRBJ2-7; the match to TRBD1 covers 7 bases. The CDR3 extends over 16 amino acids. Per the germline V gene, CDR1 is MDHEN and CDR2 is SYDVKM. The trim removed 2 bases at V and 1 base at J, leaving 8 bases unmatched. This chain's CDR3 is CASSLDRVMGSYEQYF. CDR3 in DNA: TGTGCCAGCAGTTTAGACAGGGTTATGGGGTCCTACGAGCAGTACTTC.

The gene calls are TRBV7-9 and TRBJ2-1, with 10 bases matching TRBD2. With V trimmed by 1 base and J by 15 bases, 18 bases remained unmatched. The CDR3 runs 17 residues. Germline V CDR1 and CDR2: SEHNR, FQNEAQ (reference sequence). The CDR3 bases are TGTGCCAGCAGCTTAGGAAGCGGGGGGGCTTTCAGAGCTCGGCGGTTCTTC. Translated, it gives CASSLGSGGAFRARRFF.

The chain has TRBV27 and TRBJ1-1; possibly TRBD1 for D (5 bases). The ends were cut back, 4 bases at V and 0 bases at J, with 24 bases in the middle. CDR1 is MNHEY and CDR2 is SMNVEV in the germline V gene (reference sequence). The CDR3 extends over 19 amino acids. The CDR3 reads CASSSFPLGTSTLNTEAFF. CDR3 sequence (DNA): TGTGCCAGCAGTTCTTTCCCCCTTGGGACTTCGACACTGAACACTGAAGCTTTCTTT.

The rearrangement joins TRBV6-4 to TRBJ1-5; a weak D match, TRBD1 (5 bases). The CDR3 sequence is 15 residues long. V lost 6 bases and J 2 bases, leaving 14 bases between the germline ends. In germline, CDR1 is MRHNA, CDR2 SNTAGT. CDR3 in DNA: TGTGCCAGCAGCAGAAGGGGCCGCGGCAATCAGCCCCAGCATTTT. Its translation is CASSRRGRGNQPQHF.

The chain links TRBV27 to TRBJ1-1; 7 bases fit TRBD1. The junction had 4 bases not matched to a gene; V was cut back by 5 bases and J by 1 base. Per germline, CDR1 MNHEY and CDR2 SMNVEV (reference sequence). The CDR3 extends over 14 amino acids. Here the CDR3 DNA reads TGTGCCAGCAGTCCGGGACAGCCGAACACTGAAGCTTTCTTT. It yields the protein CASSPGQPNTEAFF.

The genes are TRBV5-1 and TRBJ1-3; no clear D gene. Trimming removed 0 bases from V and 4 bases from J, with 11 bases in between. Per germline, CDR1 SGHRS and CDR2 YFSETQ. The CDR3 runs 15 residues. In DNA, the CDR3 is TGCGCCAGCAGCTTGGGTCGGGTTTCAGGAAACACCATATATTTT. Its translation is CASSLGRVSGNTIYF.

The J gene is TRBJ2-1, the V gene TRBV5-1, with TRBD1 matching 8 bases. Germline V CDR1 and CDR2: SGHRS, YFSETQ. Trimming took 3 bases from V and 2 from J; bases not matched to a gene: 4. CDR3 length equals 15 residues. In DNA form, the CDR3 reads TGCGCCAGCAGCTCAGACAGGGGTGCCTACAATGAGCAGTTCTTC. This encodes CASSSDRGAYNEQFF.

V usage is TRBV20-1 and J usage is TRBJ2-3; a weak D match, TRBD1 (5 bases). The CDR3 length is 15 residues. Trimming removed 6 bases at V and 5 bases at J, with 21 bases between. Germline-derived CDR1 and CDR2 are DFQATT and SNEGSKA (reference sequence). CDR3: CSASDDRNLKDTQYF. CDR3 coding DNA: TGCAGTGCAAGTGACGACAGAAACTTAAAAGATACGCAGTATTTT.

The V gene is TRBV12-3 or TRBV12-4, the J gene TRBJ2-7; 9 nucleotides align to TRBD2. This CDR3 has 12 residues. V lost 2 bases and J lost 12; bases outside the gene matches: 5. The CDR3 is CASSLLAGLRYF. CDR3 coding DNA: TGTGCCAGCAGTTTACTAGCGGGGCTGCGGTACTTC.